This passage covers 11 T cell receptor beta chains from one sample sequenced in a study of blood T cell repertoires in COVID-19. Sequencing was performed with immunoSEQ multiplex PCR; in TCRdb, only in-frame clones are kept and a portion is missing. The sample has around 160,000 clones, roughly 79% seen once. Sequencing used peripheral blood. These receptors all stem from a human donor with acute or convalescent COVID-19. The donor label of this sample is uncertain.

The chain has TRBV12-3 or TRBV12-4 and TRBJ1-2; D is ambiguous. Trimming took off 3 bases at V and 5 bases at J, with 10 bases between the two ends. The CDR3 sequence is 13 residues long. Written as DNA, the CDR3 is TGTGCCAGCAGTTTCGGAGGTCCTTATGGCTACACCTTC. Protein: CASSFGGPYGYTF.

The chain couples TRBV25-1 to TRBJ2-5, with TRBD2 matching over 10 bases. Germline V lookup: CDR1 MGHDK, CDR2 SYGVNS. Trimming at V came to 7 bases and at J to 5 bases, leaving 10 bases not matched to a gene. This CDR3 has 15 amino acids. CDR3 protein: CASKPSGGYLETQYF. The CDR3 region has the DNA TGTGCCAGCAAACCTAGCGGGGGTTATTTGGAGACCCAGTACTTC.

The chain couples TRBV7-9 to TRBJ2-3, with 7 bases fitting TRBD2. The CDR3 is made up of 16 amino acids. Germline trimming cut 1 base from V and 0 bases from J; bases unmatched to any gene: 4. Germline V gives CDR1 SEHNR, CDR2 FQNEAQ (reference sequence). The CDR3 DNA reads as TGTGCCAGCAGCTTAGGAGGCGGGGGTAGCACAGATACGCAGTATTTT. Translated, it gives CASSLGGGGSTDTQYF.

The rearrangement uses TRBV9 and TRBJ1-1; TRBD1 aligns across 7 bases. J was trimmed by 4 bases and V by 4 bases; bases with no gene match: 7. The CDR3 extends over 14 amino acids. Germline CDR1 and CDR2: SGDLS and YYNGEE. The CDR3 region is CASSPPDRATEAFF. The CDR3 DNA sequence: TGTGCCAGCAGCCCCCCTGACAGGGCCACTGAAGCTTTCTTT.

This rearrangement joins TRBV4-1 to TRBJ1-4, with D perhaps matching TRBD1 (6 bases). V gave up 5 bases and J gave up 6 bases, with 22 bases separating them. The germline gives CDR1 MGHRA, CDR2 YSYEKL. This CDR3 contains 17 residues. This chain's CDR3 is CASSSTQGFLVDEKLFF. The CDR3 DNA reads TGCGCCAGCAGCTCTACCCAGGGGTTTTTGGTCGATGAAAAACTGTTTTTT.

This chain links TRBV12-3 or TRBV12-4 with TRBJ1-4, with D tentatively TRBD1 (5 bases). The CDR3 sequence is 12 residues long. The germline V and J ends were trimmed by 2 bases and 12 bases, with 10 bases remaining between them. The CDR3 sequence is CASSLIRGELFF. CDR3 nucleotide sequence: TGTGCCAGCAGTTTAATCCGGGGGGAACTGTTTTTT.

This chain links TRBV18 with TRBJ2-7; 7 nucleotides agree with TRBD1. The germline V gene encodes CDR1 KGHSH and CDR2 LQKENI. With 4 bases clipped from V and 2 bases from J, the junction kept 2 bases outside the gene matches. The CDR3 length is 13 residues. CDR3 sequence (DNA): TGTGCCAGCTCACGGGGGACAGCCTACGAGCAGTACTTC. Protein sequence: CASSRGTAYEQYF. The full variable domain, with the rest looked up from reference TRBV18 and TRBJ2-7, is NAGVMQNPRHLVRRRGQEARLRCSPMKGHSHVYWYRQLPEEGLKFMVYLQKENIIDESGMPKERFSAEFPKEGPSILRIQQVVRGDSAAYFCASSRGTAYEQYFGPGTRLTVT.

The chain combines TRBV9 with TRBJ1-4; D gene uncertain. Trimming took 0 bases from V and 3 from J, leaving 3 bases between them. This CDR3 spans 13 amino acids. Germline loops: CDR1 SGDLS, CDR2 YYNGEE. CDR3 residues: CASSVGPNEKLFF. The DNA of the CDR3 is TGTGCCAGCAGCGTAGGGCCTAATGAAAAACTGTTTTTT.

J is TRBJ2-7 and V is TRBV6-1, with D maybe TRBD2 (5 bases). Trimming left V 0 bases short and J 4 bases short, with 13 bases between. The CDR3 spans 15 residues. Germline V gene lookup returns CDR1 MNHNS and CDR2 SASEGT. The CDR3 spells CASSEAGGFSYEQYV. The DNA for the CDR3 is TGTGCCAGCAGTGAAGCCGGAGGCTTCTCTTACGAGCAGTACGTC.

The rearrangement joins TRBV4-1 to TRBJ2-7; TRBD2 is a possible D gene (6 bases). CDR1 and CDR2 (germline): MGHRA, YSYEKL. There are 15 residues in the CDR3. Trimming left V 4 bases short and J 0 bases short, with 13 bases between. CDR3 amino acids: CASSLRGSPSYEQYV. The CDR3 DNA reads TGCGCCAGCAGCCTCCGGGGGTCGCCCTCCTACGAGCAGTACGTC.

V gene TRBV5-6 combines with J gene TRBJ2-3; weak D call: TRBD2 (7 bases). Deletions cut 3 bases from V and 5 bases from J, with 13 bases between. Germline V gene lookup returns CDR1 SGHDT and CDR2 YYEEEE. This CDR3 is 14 amino acids long. DNA for the CDR3: TGTGCCAGCAGCTCGGGGGGCTATGAAGATACGCAGTATTTT. Residues: CASSSGGYEDTQYF. The complete variable domain, with remaining parts taken from reference TRBV5-6 and TRBJ2-3, reads DAGVTQSPTHLIKTRGQQVTLRCSPKSGHDTVSWYQQALGQGPQFIFQYYEEEERQRGNFPDRFSGHQFPNYSSELNVNALLLGDSALYLCASSSGGYEDTQYFGPGTRLTVL.